This T cell receptor (beta chain) was obtained from a study of blood T cell repertoires in COVID-19 (TCRdb year 2020). Turning to the overall study: Samples from collaborators originated in the United States, Italy and Spain and spanned both the acute and convalescent phases of COVID-19. Nearly every sample came with metadata listing a de-identified subject ID, COVID-19 status, age in years and sex. The samples were drawn from the first 160 participants of the ongoing ImmuneRACE study and from 950 to 1,500 subjects provided by 6 global collaborators. The prospective study material was composed of cDNA or gDNA derived from T cells, B-cell-depleted T cells, or PBMCs. Where HLA class I and class II types were available, the types were taken from metadata supplied by the sample provider, not from assay-based typing. Deeply sampled blood TCRbeta repertoires from subjects exposed to, actively infected with, or recovered from COVID-19 were included in the dataset. The repertoires were released in a freely available public database meant as a resource for research on the immune response to SARS-CoV-2.

The immunoSEQ Assay, a bias-controlled multiplex PCR, was used to amplify TCRbeta CDR3 regions from genomic DNA. The original pipeline was this. The number of nucleated cells in each sample was estimated by amplification of reference gene primers within the assay. Sequence reads were collapsed and filtered to measure the absolute abundance of every unique TCRbeta CDR3 rearrangement. For each sample, productive Simpson clonality was calculated as the square root of Simpson's diversity index over productive rearrangements. This immuneACCESS table, as held by TCRdb, lists in-frame sequences with V and J called but not all clones. Of the missing ones, under half trace to an unresolved V gene in checked studies; the others have no known cause. The V and J calls and clone size are taken from that table; D and trimming were inferred from the DNA. The table for this sample lists roughly 14,000 clones; approximately 84% of them were counted only once. About a tenth of the sample rests with the top ten.

There are 14 amino acids in the CDR3, from cysteine to phenylalanine inclusive. CDR3 DNA is the only sequence kept; it has 42 bases, read in frame from the first base. The germline V gene (reference sequence) sets CDR1 to GTSNPN and CDR2 to SVGIG. V lost 4 bases and J lost 2 bases, and the count of bases not matched to a germline gene is 6. With respect to this clone: It has no known antigen specificity. It has no much larger one-base neighbor in the sample; base qualities were not kept.

The collaborating institutions used their own protocols to collect whole blood in K2EDTA tubes. For TCRbeta analysis, collaborators shipped samples as frozen whole blood, isolated PBMCs, or DNA extracted from either of those sample types. General conclusions and limits of the study: The quantity of clinical and demographic metadata differed by source and by participant and was supplied without curation.

The sequence links TRBV30 to TRBJ1-2; TRBD1 lines up with 8 middle nucleotides. The source of this sequence is a human donor in a cohort sampled during active COVID-19. Input material: peripheral blood. The CDR3 protein: CAWNPGQVNYGYTF. The sequence in DNA is TGTGCCTGGAATCCGGGACAGGTGAACTATGGCTACACCTTC.